What follows describes a single T cell receptor beta chain. The antigen remains unidentified. Per germline, CDR1 MDHEN and CDR2 SYDVKM. CDR3 length: 15 residues. V lost 5 bases and J lost 6, with 17 bases in between. The source of the sample is a study of lymphopenia after photon versus proton radiotherapy. Assay used: immunoSEQ multiplex PCR; TCRdb lists only in-frame clones, some missing. Of roughly 22,000 clones in the sample, roughly 85% were seen once. General study points: Only patients who died were analyzed for survival; proton advantage is unproven. After the lymphocyte nadir, photon-treated repertoires showed oligoclonal expansion, especially of CD8+ Temra cells. Photon-treated patients lost naive T cells and TCR diversity; proton-treated stayed stable.

This chain uses TRBV28 with TRBJ2-1; D could derive from TRBD1 or TRBD2 (6 bases each). The receptor comes from a woman aged 65 to 85 with pancreatic cancer. The source was peripheral blood, collected from a patient treated with proton-based radiotherapy. The CDR3 bases are TGTGCCAGCAGTCCAGTGGGGGGCTGGGGCAATGAGCAGTTCTTC. Its protein product is CASSPVGGWGNEQFF.